This T cell receptor beta chain was recovered during a study of beta chain features in type 1 diabetes. Study context: Patients were similar to healthy donors in age and gender (as well as in cell yields). Examination of sorted cells across all samples involved more than 100,000,000 cells. Study-level findings and limits: A moderate, significant TCRB CDR3 shortening appeared in type 1 diabetes across four CD4+ subsets. Insertion counts at VDJ junctions were lower in type 1 diabetes patients, who also showed more deletions there. Across patients, naive, central memory and Treg TCRB repertoires exhibited apparently greater similarity than was observed across healthy donors.

This CDR3 region has 15 residues. The V segment lost 3 bases and the J segment 8 bases; nucleotides outside the gene matches: 7. Germline CDR1 SEHNR, CDR2 FQNEAQ (reference sequence). Investigators reverse transcribed all isolated RNA, so they sequenced expressed TCRB transcripts. Profiling relied on immunoSEQ multiplex PCR, and the TCRdb table lists in-frame clones only, not all of them. This sample has over 150,000 clones, with over 9% found just once. This clone was observed a handful of times. Its antigen is not identified. Sequences were obtained from central memory CD4+ T cells from blood. The TCR sequence derives from a man aged 25-45 years with type 1 diabetes. The genes are TRBV7-9 and TRBJ2-1, with 10 positions matching TRBD2. The CDR3 here is CASSFASGSFDEQFF. Written as DNA, the CDR3 is TGTGCCAGCAGCTTCGCTAGCGGGAGTTTCGATGAGCAGTTCTTC.